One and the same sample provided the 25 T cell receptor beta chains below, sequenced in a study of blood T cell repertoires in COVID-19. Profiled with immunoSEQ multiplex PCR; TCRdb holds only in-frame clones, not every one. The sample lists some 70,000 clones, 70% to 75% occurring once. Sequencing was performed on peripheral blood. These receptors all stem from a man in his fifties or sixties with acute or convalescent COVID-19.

The CDR3, as DNA: TGTGCCAGCAGTAAAGGGACAGAAGCTAACTATGGCTACACCTTC. This encodes CASSKGTEANYGYTF. The rearrangement uses TRBV27 and TRBJ1-2, with 7 nucleotides matching TRBD1. CDR3 size: 15 residues. Germline-derived CDR1 and CDR2 are MNHEY and SMNVEV (reference sequence). Trimming removed 5 bases from V and 0 bases from J; junction bases left unmatched: 6.

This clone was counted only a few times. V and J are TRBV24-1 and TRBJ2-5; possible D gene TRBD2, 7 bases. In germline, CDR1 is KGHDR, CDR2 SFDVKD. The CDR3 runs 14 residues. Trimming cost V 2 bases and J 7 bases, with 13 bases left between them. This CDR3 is CATSDSQGRGTQYF. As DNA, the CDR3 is TGTGCCACCAGTGATTCGCAGGGGAGGGGGACCCAGTACTTC.

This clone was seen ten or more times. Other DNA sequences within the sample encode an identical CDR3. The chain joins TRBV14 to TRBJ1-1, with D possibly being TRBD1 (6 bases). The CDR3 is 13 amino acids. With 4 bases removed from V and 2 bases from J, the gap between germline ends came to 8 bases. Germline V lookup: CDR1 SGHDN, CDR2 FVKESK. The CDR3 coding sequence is TGTGCCAGCAGCCTGGACAGTAACACTGAAGCTTTCTTT. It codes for CASSLDSNTEAFF.

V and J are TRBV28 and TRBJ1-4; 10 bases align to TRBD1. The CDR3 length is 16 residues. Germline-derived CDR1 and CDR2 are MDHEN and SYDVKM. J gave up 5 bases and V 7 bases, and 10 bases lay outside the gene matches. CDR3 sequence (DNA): TGTGCCAGCACCCAACCGGGACAGGGGATAAATGAAAAACTGTTTTTT. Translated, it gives CASTQPGQGINEKLFF.

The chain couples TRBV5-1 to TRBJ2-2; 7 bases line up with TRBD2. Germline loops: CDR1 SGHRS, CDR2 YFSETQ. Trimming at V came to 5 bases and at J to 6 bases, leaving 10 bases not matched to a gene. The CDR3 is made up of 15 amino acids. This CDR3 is CASSSRPRGAGELFF. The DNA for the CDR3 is TGCGCCAGCAGTTCCAGGCCCCGGGGGGCCGGGGAGCTGTTTTTT.

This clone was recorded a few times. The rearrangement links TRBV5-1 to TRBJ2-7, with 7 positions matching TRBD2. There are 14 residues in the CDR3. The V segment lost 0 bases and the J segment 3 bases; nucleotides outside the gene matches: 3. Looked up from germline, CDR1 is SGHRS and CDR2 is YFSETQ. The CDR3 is CASSLAGGFYEQYV. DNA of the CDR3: TGCGCCAGCAGCTTGGCCGGGGGGTTCTACGAGCAGTACGTC.

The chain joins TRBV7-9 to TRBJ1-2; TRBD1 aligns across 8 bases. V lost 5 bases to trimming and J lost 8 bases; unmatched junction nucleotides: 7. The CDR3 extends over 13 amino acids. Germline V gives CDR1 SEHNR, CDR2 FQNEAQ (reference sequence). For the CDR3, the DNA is TGTGCCAGCAGCCCAGACAGGGGAAACGGCTACACCTTC. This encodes CASSPDRGNGYTF.

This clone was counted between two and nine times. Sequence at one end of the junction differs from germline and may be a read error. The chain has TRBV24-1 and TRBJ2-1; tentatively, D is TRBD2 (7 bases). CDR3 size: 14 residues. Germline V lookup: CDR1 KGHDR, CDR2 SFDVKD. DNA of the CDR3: TGTGCCACAAGTGGGGCAGGGGAGGGCAATGAGCAGTTCTTC. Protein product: CATSGAGEGNEQFF.

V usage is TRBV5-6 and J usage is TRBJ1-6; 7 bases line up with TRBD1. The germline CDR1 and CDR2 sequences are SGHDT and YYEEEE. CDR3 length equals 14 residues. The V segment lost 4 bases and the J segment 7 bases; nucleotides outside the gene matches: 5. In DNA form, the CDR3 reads TGTGCCAGCAGCACAGGACAGGTGAATTCACCCCTCCACTTT. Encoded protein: CASSTGQVNSPLHF.

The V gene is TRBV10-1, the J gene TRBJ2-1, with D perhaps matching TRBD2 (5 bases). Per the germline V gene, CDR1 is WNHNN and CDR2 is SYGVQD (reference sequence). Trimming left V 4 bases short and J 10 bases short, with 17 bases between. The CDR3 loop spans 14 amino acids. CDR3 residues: CASSVSSRSGEQFF. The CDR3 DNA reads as TGCGCCAGCAGTGTTTCGAGCAGATCGGGGGAGCAGTTCTTC.

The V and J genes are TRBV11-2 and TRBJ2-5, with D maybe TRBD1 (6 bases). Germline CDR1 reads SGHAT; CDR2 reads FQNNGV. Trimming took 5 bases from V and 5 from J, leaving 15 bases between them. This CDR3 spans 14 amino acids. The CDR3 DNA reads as TGTGCCAGCAGCCTCCCGGGACATCTCGAGACCCAGTACTTC. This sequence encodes CASSLPGHLETQYF.

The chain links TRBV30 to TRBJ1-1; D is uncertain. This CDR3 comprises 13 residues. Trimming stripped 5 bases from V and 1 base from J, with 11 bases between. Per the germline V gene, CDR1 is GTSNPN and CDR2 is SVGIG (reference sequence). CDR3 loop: CAWARLANTEAFF. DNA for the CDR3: TGTGCCTGGGCCCGCTTGGCGAACACTGAAGCTTTCTTT.

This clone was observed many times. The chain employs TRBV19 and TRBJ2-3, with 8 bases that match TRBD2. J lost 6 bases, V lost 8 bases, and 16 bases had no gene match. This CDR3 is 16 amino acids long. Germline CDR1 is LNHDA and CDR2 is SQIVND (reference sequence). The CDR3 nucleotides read TGTGCCAGTCGGGGGACCCGGACCCCGGGGGGGGATACGCAGTATTTT. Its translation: CASRGTRTPGGDTQYF.

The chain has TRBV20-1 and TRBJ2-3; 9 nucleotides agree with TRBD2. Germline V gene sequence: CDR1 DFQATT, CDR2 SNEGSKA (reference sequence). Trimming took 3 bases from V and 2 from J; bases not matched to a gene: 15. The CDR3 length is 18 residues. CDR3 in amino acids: CSASKRGWIAGATDTQYF. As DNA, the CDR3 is TGCAGTGCTAGTAAACGAGGATGGATAGCGGGAGCCACAGATACGCAGTATTTT.

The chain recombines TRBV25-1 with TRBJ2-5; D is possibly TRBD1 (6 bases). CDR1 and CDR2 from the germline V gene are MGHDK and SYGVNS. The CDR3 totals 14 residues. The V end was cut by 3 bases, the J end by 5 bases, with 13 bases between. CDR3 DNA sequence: TGTGCCAGCAGTGATCCCATTGGGGGCGAGACCCAGTACTTC. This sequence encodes CASSDPIGGETQYF. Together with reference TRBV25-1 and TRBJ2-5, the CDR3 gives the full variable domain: EADIYQTPRYLVIGTGKKITLECSQTMGHDKMYWYQQDPGMELHLIHYSYGVNSTEKGDLSSESTVSRIRTEHFPLTLESARPSHTSQYLCASSDPIGGETQYFGPGTRLLVL.

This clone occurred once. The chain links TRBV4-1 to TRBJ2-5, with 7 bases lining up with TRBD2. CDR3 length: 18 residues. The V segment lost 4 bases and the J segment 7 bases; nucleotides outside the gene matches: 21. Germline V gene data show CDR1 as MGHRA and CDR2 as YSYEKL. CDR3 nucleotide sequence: TGCGCCAGCAGCCCGAATCCGAAATTTTTGGGGGAGGGCGGGACCCAGTACTTC. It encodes CASSPNPKFLGEGGTQYF.

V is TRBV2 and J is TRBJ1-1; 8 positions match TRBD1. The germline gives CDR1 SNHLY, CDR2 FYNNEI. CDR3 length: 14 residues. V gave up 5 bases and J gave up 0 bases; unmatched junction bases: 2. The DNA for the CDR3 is TGTGCCAGCAGTCTGGACAGGGTGAACACTGAAGCTTTCTTT. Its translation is CASSLDRVNTEAFF.

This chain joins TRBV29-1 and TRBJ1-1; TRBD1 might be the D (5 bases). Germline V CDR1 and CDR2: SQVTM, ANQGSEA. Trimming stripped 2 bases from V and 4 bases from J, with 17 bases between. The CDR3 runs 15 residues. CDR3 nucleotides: TGCAGCGTTGAACCTATGACAGAGTCGGTCACTGAAGCTTTCTTT. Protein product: CSVEPMTESVTEAFF. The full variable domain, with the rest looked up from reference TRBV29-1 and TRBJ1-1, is SAVISQKPSRDICQRGTSLTIQCQVDSQVTMMFWYRQQPGQSLTLIATANQGSEATYESGFVIDKFPISRPNLTFSTLTVSNMSPEDSSIYLCSVEPMTESVTEAFFGQGTRLTVV.

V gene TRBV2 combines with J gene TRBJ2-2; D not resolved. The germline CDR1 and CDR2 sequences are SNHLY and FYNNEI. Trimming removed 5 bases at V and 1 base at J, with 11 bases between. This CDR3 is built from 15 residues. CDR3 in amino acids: CASSKYSRNTGELFF. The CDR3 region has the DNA TGTGCCAGCAGTAAATACAGCAGGAACACCGGGGAGCTGTTTTTT.

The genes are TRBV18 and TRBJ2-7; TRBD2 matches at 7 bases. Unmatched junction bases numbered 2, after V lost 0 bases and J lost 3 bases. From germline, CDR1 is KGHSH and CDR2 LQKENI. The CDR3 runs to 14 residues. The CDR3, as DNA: TGTGCCAGCTCACCACCGGGAGGGAACTACGAGCAGTACTTC. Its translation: CASSPPGGNYEQYF.

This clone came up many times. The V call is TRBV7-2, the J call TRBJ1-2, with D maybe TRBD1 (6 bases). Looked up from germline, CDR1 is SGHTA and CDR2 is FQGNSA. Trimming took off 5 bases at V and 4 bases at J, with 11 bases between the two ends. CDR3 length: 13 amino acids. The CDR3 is CASSLQGLYGYTF. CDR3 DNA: TGTGCCAGCAGCCTACAGGGCCTCTATGGCTACACCTTC.

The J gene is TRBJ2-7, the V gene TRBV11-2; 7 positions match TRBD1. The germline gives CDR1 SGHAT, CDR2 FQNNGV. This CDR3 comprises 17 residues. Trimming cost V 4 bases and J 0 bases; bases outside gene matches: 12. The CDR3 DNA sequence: TGTGCCAGCAGCTCTACCGTCTTAGGACAGGTCTCCTACGAGCAGTACGTC. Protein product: CASSSTVLGQVSYEQYV.

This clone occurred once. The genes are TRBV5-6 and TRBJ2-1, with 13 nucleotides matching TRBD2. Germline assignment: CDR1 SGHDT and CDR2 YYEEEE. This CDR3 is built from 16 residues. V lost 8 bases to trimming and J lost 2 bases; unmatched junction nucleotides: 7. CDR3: CASTSGRAFAYNEQFF. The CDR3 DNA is TGTGCCAGTACTAGCGGGAGGGCCTTTGCCTACAATGAGCAGTTCTTC. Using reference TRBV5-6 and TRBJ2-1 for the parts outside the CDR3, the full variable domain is DAGVTQSPTHLIKTRGQQVTLRCSPKSGHDTVSWYQQALGQGPQFIFQYYEEEERQRGNFPDRFSGHQFPNYSSELNVNALLLGDSALYLCASTSGRAFAYNEQFFGPGTRLTVL.

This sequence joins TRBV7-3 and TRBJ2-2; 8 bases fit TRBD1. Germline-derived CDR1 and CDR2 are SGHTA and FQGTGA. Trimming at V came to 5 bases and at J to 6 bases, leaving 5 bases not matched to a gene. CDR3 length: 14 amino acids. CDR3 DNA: TGTGCCAGCAGCCCGGACAGGGTAGCCGGGGAGCTGTTTTTT. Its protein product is CASSPDRVAGELFF.

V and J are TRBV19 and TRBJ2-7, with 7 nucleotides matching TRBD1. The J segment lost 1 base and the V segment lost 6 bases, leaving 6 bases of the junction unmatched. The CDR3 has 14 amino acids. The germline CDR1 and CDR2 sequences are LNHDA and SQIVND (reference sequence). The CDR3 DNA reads TGTGCCAGTAGCCGGGGACAGACTTCCTACGAGCAGTACTTC. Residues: CASSRGQTSYEQYF.